This TCR beta chain emerged from a study of blood T cell repertoires in COVID-19. Clones were sequenced by immunoSEQ multiplex PCR, and TCRdb holds only the in-frame ones, with some missing. The data hold more than 85,000 clones, with 70% to 90% observed a single time. J was trimmed by 3 bases and V by 2 bases; bases with no gene match: 4. CDR1 and CDR2 from the germline V gene are SGHKS and YYEKEE (reference sequence). The CDR3 extends over 15 amino acids. Material: peripheral blood. This sequence joins TRBV5-5 and TRBJ2-7, with TRBD1 matching 11 bases. The receptor comes from a human donor in a cohort sampled during active COVID-19. CDR3 residues: CASSFLGTGGYEQYF. The CDR3 DNA follows: TGTGCCAGCAGCTTTCTGGGGACAGGGGGCTACGAGCAGTACTTC.